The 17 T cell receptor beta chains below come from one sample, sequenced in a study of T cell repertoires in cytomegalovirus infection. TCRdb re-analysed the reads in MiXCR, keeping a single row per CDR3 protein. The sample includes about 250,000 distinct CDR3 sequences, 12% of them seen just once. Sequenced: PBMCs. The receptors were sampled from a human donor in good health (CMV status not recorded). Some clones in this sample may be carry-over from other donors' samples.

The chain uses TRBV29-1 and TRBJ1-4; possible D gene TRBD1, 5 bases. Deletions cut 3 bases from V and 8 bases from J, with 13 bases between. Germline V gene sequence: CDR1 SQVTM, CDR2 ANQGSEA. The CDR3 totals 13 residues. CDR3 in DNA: TGCAGCGTTGAGCCCAGGGTGGGCGAAAAACTGTTTTTT. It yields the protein CSVEPRVGEKLFF.

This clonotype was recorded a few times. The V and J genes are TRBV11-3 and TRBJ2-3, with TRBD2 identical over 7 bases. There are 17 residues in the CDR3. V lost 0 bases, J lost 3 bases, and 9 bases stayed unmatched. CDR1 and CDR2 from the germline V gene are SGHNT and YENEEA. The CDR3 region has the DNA TGTGCCAGCAGCTTAGAAGCCGGCGGGAGTATAACAGATACGCAGTATTTT. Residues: CASSLEAGGSITDTQYF.

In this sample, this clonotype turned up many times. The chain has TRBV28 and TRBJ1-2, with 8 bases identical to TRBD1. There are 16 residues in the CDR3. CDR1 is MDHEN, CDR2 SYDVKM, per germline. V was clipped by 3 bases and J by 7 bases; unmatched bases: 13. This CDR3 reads CASSFTDRAELSGYTF. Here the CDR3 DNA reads TGTGCCAGCAGTTTCACGGACAGGGCGGAGTTGAGTGGCTACACCTTC.

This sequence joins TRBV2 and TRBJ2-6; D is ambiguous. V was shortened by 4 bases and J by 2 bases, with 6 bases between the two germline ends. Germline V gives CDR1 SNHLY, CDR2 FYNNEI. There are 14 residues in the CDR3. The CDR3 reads CASSGITGANVLTF. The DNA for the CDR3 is TGTGCCAGCAGTGGGATAACTGGGGCCAACGTCCTGACTTTC. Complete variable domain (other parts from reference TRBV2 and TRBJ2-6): EPEVTQTPSHQVTQMGQEVILRCVPISNHLYFYWYRQILGQKVEFLVSFYNNEISEKSEIFDDQFSVERPDGSNFTLKIRSTKLEDSAMYFCASSGITGANVLTFGAGSRLTVL.

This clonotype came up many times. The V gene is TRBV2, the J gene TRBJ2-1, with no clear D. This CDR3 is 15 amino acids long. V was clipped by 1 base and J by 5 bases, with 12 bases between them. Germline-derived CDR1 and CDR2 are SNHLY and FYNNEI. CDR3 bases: TGTGCCAGCAGTGAAGGCGTCCCTGGTGACAATGAGCAGTTCTTC. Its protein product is CASSEGVPGDNEQFF.

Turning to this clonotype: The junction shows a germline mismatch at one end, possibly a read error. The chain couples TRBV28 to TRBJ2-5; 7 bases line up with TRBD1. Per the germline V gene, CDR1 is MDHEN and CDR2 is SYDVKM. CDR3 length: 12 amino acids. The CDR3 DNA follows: TGTGCCAGCAAACAGGGGCAAGAGATCCAGTACTTC. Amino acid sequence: CASKQGQEIQYF.

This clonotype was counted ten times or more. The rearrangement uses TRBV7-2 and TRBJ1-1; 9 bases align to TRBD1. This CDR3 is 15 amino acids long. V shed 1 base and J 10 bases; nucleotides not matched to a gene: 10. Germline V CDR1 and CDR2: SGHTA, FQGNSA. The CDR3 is CASSLEWSGTGRAFF. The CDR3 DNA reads TGTGCCAGCAGCTTAGAATGGTCCGGGACAGGGAGAGCTTTCTTT. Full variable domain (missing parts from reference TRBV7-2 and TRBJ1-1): GAGVSQSPSNKVTEKGKDVELRCDPISGHTALYWYRQSLGQGLEFLIYFQGNSAPDKSGLPSDRFSAERTGGSVSTLTIQRTQQEDSAVYLCASSLEWSGTGRAFFGQGTRLTVV.

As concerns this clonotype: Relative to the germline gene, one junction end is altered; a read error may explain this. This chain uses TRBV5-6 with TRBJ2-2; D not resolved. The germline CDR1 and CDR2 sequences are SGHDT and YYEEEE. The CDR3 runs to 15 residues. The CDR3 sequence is CASSAVGGNTAELFF. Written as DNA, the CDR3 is TGTGCCAGCAGCGCCGTGGGCGGCAACACCGCGGAGCTGTTTTTT.

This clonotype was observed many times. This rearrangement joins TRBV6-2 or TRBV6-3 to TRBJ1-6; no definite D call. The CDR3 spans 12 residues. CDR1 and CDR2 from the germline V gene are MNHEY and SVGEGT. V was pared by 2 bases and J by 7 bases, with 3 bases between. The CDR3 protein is CASSYKNSPLHF. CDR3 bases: TGTGCCAGCAGTTACAAGAATTCACCCCTCCACTTT.

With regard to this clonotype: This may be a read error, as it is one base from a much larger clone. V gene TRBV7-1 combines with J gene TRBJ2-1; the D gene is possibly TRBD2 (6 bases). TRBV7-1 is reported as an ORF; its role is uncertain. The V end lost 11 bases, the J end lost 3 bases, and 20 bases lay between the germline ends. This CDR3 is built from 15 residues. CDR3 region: CAGGIGAARYNEQFF. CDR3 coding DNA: TGTGCCGGGGGGATCGGGGCAGCGCGCTACAATGAGCAGTTCTTC.

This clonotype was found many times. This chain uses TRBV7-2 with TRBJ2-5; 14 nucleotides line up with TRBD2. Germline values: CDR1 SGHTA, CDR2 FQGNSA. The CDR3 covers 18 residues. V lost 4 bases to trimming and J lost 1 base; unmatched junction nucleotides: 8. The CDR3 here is CASSWGLAGAGGQETQYF. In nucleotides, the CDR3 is TGTGCCAGCAGCTGGGGACTAGCGGGAGCGGGGGGCCAAGAGACCCAGTACTTC. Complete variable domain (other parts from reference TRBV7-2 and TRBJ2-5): GAGVSQSPSNKVTEKGKDVELRCDPISGHTALYWYRQSLGQGLEFLIYFQGNSAPDKSGLPSDRFSAERTGGSVSTLTIQRTQQEDSAVYLCASSWGLAGAGGQETQYFGPGTRLLVL.

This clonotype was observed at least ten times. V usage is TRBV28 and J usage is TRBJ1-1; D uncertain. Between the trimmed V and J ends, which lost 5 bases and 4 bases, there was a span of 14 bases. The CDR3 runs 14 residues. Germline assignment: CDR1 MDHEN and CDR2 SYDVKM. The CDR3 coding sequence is TGTGCCAGCAGTCCCAGGACGGCGAGCACTGAAGCTTTCTTT. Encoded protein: CASSPRTASTEAFF.

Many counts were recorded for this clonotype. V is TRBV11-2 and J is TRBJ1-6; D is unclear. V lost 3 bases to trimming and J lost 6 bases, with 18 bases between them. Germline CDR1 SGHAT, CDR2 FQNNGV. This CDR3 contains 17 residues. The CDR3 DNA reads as TGTGCCAGCAGCTTCCCACGGCAAGCAAGTTTTAATTCACCCCTCCACTTT. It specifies CASSFPRQASFNSPLHF.

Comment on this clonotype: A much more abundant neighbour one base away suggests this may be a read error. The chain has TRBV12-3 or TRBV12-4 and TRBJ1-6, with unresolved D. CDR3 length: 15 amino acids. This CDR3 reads CASSSTRLYNSLLHF. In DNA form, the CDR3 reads TGTGCCAGCAGTTCGACAAGGCTTTATAATTCACTCCTCCACTTT.

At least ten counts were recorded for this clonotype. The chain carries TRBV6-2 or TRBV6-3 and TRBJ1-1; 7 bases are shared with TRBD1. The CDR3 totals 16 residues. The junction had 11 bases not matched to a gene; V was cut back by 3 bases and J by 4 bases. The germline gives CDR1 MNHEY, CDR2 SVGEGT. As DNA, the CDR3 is TGTGCCAGCAGTTATGTGTCGGGACAGATAGGCACTGAAGCTTTCTTT. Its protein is CASSYVSGQIGTEAFF.

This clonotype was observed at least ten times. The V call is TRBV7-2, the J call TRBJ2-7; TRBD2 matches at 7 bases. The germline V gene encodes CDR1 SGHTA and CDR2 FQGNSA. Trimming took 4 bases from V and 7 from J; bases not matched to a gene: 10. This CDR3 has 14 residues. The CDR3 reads CASSSIGQGGEQYF. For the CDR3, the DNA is TGTGCCAGCAGCTCAATCGGGCAGGGAGGGGAGCAGTACTTC.

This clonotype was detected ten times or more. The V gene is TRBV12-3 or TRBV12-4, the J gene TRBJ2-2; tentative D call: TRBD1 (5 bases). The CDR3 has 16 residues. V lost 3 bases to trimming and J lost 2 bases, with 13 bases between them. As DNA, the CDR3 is TGTGCCAGCAGTTTGGCCGGACAACCCAACACCGGGGAGCTGTTTTTT. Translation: CASSLAGQPNTGELFF.